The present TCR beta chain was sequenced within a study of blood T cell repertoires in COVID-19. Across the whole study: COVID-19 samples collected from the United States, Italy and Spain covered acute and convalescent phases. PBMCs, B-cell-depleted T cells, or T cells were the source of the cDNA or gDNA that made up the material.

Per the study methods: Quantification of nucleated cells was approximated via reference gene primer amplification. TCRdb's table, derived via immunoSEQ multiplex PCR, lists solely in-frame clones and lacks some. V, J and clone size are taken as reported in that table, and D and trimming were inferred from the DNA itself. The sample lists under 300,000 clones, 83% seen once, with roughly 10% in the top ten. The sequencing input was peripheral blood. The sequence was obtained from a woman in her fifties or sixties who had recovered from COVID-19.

CDR3 DNA sequence: TGTGCCAGCTCAAAAGGGAGCTCCTACGAGCAGTACTTC. It specifies CASSKGSSYEQYF. This chain uses TRBV18 with TRBJ2-7; weak D call: TRBD2 (5 bases). Trimming left V 5 bases short and J 0 bases short, with 8 bases between. CDR3 length: 13 residues. CDR1 KGHSH and CDR2 LQKENI come from the germline V gene.